What follows are 17 T cell receptor beta chains derived from one specimen sequenced in a study of OX40 agonist ivuxolimab in advanced cancers. Measured with immunoSEQ multiplex PCR; TCRdb has only the in-frame clones, and not every one. Of about 140,000 clones listed, just over 90% were seen once; the top ten hold roughly 0.94%. This specimen was CD4+ or CD8+ T cells sorted from blood, taken in a trial of the OX40 agonist ivuxolimab. These receptors were taken from an adult with an advanced solid tumor such as melanoma, head and neck, liver or kidney cancer.

This clone was detected once. The chain carries TRBV18 and TRBJ2-1, with 13 bases fitting TRBD2. The trim removed 0 bases at V and 9 bases at J, leaving 5 bases unmatched. The CDR3 has 16 amino acids. Germline CDR1 and CDR2: KGHSH and LQKENI. The CDR3 DNA is TGTGCCAGCTCACCACCGGGACTAGCGGGAAGCGGTGAGCAGTTCTTC. Amino acids: CASSPPGLAGSGEQFF.

The V gene is TRBV7-2, the J gene TRBJ2-3; 9 positions match TRBD1. CDR3 length: 16 residues. Germline values: CDR1 SGHTA, CDR2 FQGNSA. The V segment lost 4 bases and the J segment 0 bases; nucleotides outside the gene matches: 5. CDR3 region: CASSSRQGGSTDTQYF. DNA for the CDR3: TGTGCCAGCAGCTCCCGACAGGGGGGTAGCACAGATACGCAGTATTTT.

The V and J genes are TRBV6-4 and TRBJ1-5; D possibly corresponds to TRBD1 (5 bases). CDR1 is MRHNA, CDR2 SNTAGT, per germline. V lost 5 bases to trimming and J lost 4 bases, with 9 bases between them. This CDR3 spans 13 amino acids. The CDR3 here is CASSLGANQPQHF. The CDR3 nucleotides are TGTGCCAGCAGTCTTGGGGCAAATCAGCCCCAGCATTTT.

The CDR3 here is CASSPGTVVHEQYF. The DNA for the CDR3 is TGCGCCAGCAGCCCAGGGACAGTCGTGCACGAGCAGTACTTC. V usage is TRBV4-3 and J usage is TRBJ2-7; 7 positions match TRBD1. The CDR3 loop spans 14 amino acids. The ends lost 4 bases at V and 5 bases at J; junction bases unmatched: 8. Germline lookup yields CDR1 LGHNA and CDR2 YSLEER.

The gene calls are TRBV19 and TRBJ1-2; maybe TRBD1 (6 bases). The V end was cut by 7 bases, the J end by 3 bases, with 24 bases between. Germline CDR1 LNHDA, CDR2 SQIVND (reference sequence). CDR3 length: 17 amino acids. The CDR3 here is CASTQKGVGATDYGYTF. The DNA of the CDR3 is TGTGCCAGTACCCAAAAGGGGGTCGGGGCCACCGACTATGGCTACACCTTC.

The chain joins TRBV28 to TRBJ1-5; 7 nucleotides line up with TRBD1. Germline CDR1 MDHEN, CDR2 SYDVKM. V was clipped by 6 bases and J by 1 base; unmatched bases: 9. This CDR3 spans 16 amino acids. Written as DNA, the CDR3 is TGTGCCAGCAGACATTATACAGGGGCCAGCAATCAGCCCCAGCATTTT. Its protein product is CASRHYTGASNQPQHF.

The J gene is TRBJ2-1, the V gene TRBV5-1; D not resolved. CDR1 SGHRS and CDR2 YFSETQ come from the germline V gene. Trimming removed 5 bases at V and 9 bases at J, with 12 bases between. The CDR3 consists of 12 residues. CDR3 protein: CASRLLTPEQFF. CDR3 nucleotide sequence: TGCGCCAGCAGACTACTCACGCCTGAGCAGTTCTTC.

V usage is TRBV5-1 and J usage is TRBJ2-3, with D perhaps matching TRBD1 or TRBD2 (6 bases each). Trimming stripped 4 bases from V and 4 bases from J, with 13 bases between. The CDR3 is 14 amino acids. From germline, CDR1 is SGHRS and CDR2 YFSETQ. CDR3 sequence: CASSGGQVPDTQYF. The DNA for the CDR3 is TGCGCCAGCAGCGGGGGGCAGGTTCCAGATACGCAGTATTTT.

The chain couples TRBV14 to TRBJ2-1; D unresolved. Trimming left V 5 bases short and J 4 bases short, with 3 bases between. The CDR3 extends over 11 amino acids. The germline gives CDR1 SGHDN, CDR2 FVKESK. CDR3 loop: CASSAYNEQFF. CDR3 nucleotides: TGTGCCAGCAGCGCGTACAATGAGCAGTTCTTC.

This rearrangement joins TRBV5-1 to TRBJ2-7, with TRBD1 matching 7 bases. This CDR3 region has 17 residues. Germline V CDR1 and CDR2: SGHRS, YFSETQ. J gave up 2 bases and V 0 bases, and 11 bases lay outside the gene matches. In DNA, the CDR3 is TGCGCCAGCAGCTTGGCCCTGGCAGGGGGTAAAACCTACGAGCAGTACTTC. Translated: CASSLALAGGKTYEQYF. The variable domain in full, with the rest retrieved from reference TRBV5-1 and TRBJ2-7, is KAGVTQTPRYLIKTRGQQVTLSCSPISGHRSVSWYQQTPGQGLQFLFEYFSETQRNKGNFPGRFSGRQFSNSRSEMNVSTLELGDSALYLCASSLALAGGKTYEQYFGPGTRLTVT.

The V and J genes are TRBV15 and TRBJ1-6; the match to TRBD1 covers 7 bases. Per the germline V gene, CDR1 is LNHNV and CDR2 is YYDKDF (reference sequence). The ends lost 5 bases at V and 9 bases at J; junction bases unmatched: 4. This CDR3 contains 13 residues. CDR3 sequence reads: CATSPGGSSPLHF. In nucleotides, the CDR3 is TGTGCCACCAGCCCAGGGGGGAGTTCACCCCTCCACTTT.

The genes are TRBV9 and TRBJ1-1; D not certain. The germline V gene has CDR1 SGDLS and CDR2 YYNGEE. Deletions cut 2 bases from V and 0 bases from J, with 8 bases between. The CDR3 has 14 amino acids. CDR3 sequence (DNA): TGTGCCAGCAGCGTTCGATCCCTGAACACTGAAGCTTTCTTT. Translating it yields CASSVRSLNTEAFF.

This chain joins TRBV5-4 and TRBJ1-1; 8 positions agree with TRBD1. Germline V lookup: CDR1 SGHNT, CDR2 YYREEE (reference sequence). The CDR3 runs to 13 residues. Trimming removed 2 bases from V and 5 bases from J; junction bases left unmatched: 2. The CDR3 region is CASSFRGLTEAFF. The CDR3 bases are TGTGCCAGCAGCTTCAGGGGGCTTACTGAAGCTTTCTTT.

The chain couples TRBV4-3 to TRBJ2-6, with D tentatively TRBD2 (5 bases). Between the trimmed V and J ends, which lost 1 base and 0 bases, there was a span of 19 bases. Germline V gene lookup returns CDR1 LGHNA and CDR2 YSLEER. The CDR3 runs 20 residues. The CDR3: CASSQAYDVRGSSGANVLTF. For the CDR3, the DNA is TGCGCCAGCAGCCAAGCCTATGACGTTCGTGGGAGCTCTGGGGCCAACGTCCTGACTTTC.

This clone was recorded only once. The chain uses TRBV7-3 and TRBJ2-7, with 10 bases aligning to TRBD1. V was clipped by 3 bases and J by 2 bases; unmatched bases: 4. Germline lookup yields CDR1 SGHTA and CDR2 FQGTGA. This CDR3 contains 15 residues. DNA of the CDR3: TGTGCCAGCAGCTTGGTGGGACAGGGGCCCTACGAGCAGTACTTC. This codes for CASSLVGQGPYEQYF.

The rearrangement joins TRBV7-9 to TRBJ1-4; TRBD1 matches at 7 bases. The CDR3 is 15 residues long. V was pared by 5 bases and J by 5 bases, with 8 bases of the junction left unmatched. Germline V lookup: CDR1 SEHNR, CDR2 FQNEAQ (reference sequence). The CDR3 DNA sequence: TGTGCCAGCAGCGTCGGACAGGTTGGGAATGAAAAACTGTTTTTT. Translated, it gives CASSVGQVGNEKLFF.

This clone was counted a single time. The V call is TRBV5-1, the J call TRBJ2-2; D perhaps matches TRBD1 (5 bases). V was clipped by 4 bases and J by 0 bases, with 10 bases between them. The CDR3 has 15 residues. Germline CDR1 is SGHRS and CDR2 is YFSETQ. As DNA, the CDR3 is TGCGCCAGCAGCGGCGGACATGCGAACACCGGGGAGCTGTTTTTT. This encodes CASSGGHANTGELFF.